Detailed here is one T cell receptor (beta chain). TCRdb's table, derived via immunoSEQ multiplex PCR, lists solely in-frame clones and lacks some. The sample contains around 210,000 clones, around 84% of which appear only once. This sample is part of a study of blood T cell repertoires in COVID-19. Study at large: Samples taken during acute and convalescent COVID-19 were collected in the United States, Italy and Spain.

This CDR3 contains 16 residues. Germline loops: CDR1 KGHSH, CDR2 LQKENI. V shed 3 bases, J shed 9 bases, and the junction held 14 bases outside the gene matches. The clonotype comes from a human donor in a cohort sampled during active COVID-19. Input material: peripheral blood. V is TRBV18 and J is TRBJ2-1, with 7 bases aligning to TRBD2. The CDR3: CASSPLKPAIAGEQFF. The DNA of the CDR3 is TGTGCCAGCTCACCTTTAAAACCCGCTATAGCGGGTGAGCAGTTCTTC.